The rows below give T cell receptor beta chains drawn from one sample of a study of shared clonotypes between healthy human individuals. Profiling relied on immunoSEQ multiplex PCR, and the TCRdb table lists in-frame clones only, not all of them. The table lists over a million clones, around 74% of them singletons. Material: memory CD4+ T cells sorted from blood. These receptors came from a man in his late teens or twenties in good health. Each CDR3 is given with its conserved first and last residue. A D gene is named only where the DNA matches it firmly. Only part of the rows carry a size: once, few, many, or a class if the clone is expanded.

j_call v_call cdr3_length d_call clone_size cdr3_nt cdr3_aa
TRBJ1-2 TRBV29-1 14 TRBD1 NA TGCAGCGTTACCCGGGACAGCTCCAACTATGGCTACACCTTC CSVTRDSSNYGYTF
TRBJ2-7 TRBV19 15 TRBD1 NA TGTGCCAGTAGGACCGGGACAGGGGGCTTCTACGAGCAGTACTTC CASRTGTGGFYEQYF
TRBJ1-6 TRBV10-3 19 TRBD1 NA TGTGCCATCAGTGAGTCCGGGACAGTTGCGAGCTCCTATAATTCACCCCTCCACTTT CAISESGTVASSYNSPLHF
TRBJ1-5 TRBV7-6 14 NA NA TGTGCCAGCAGCTTAGGAGGGCACAATCAGCCCCAGCATTTT CASSLGGHNQPQHF
TRBJ2-1 TRBV5-1 13 TRBD1 NA TGCGCCAGCAGCGCAACAGGGGTAAAGGAGCAGTTCTTC CASSATGVKEQFF
TRBJ2-3 TRBV7-8 16 TRBD2 NA TGTGCCAGCAGCCCCCATGGGGGAGGGTTAACAGATACGCAGTATTTT CASSPHGGGLTDTQYF
TRBJ2-4 TRBV2 14 NA NA TGTGCCAGCAGTGAAGAGGTAGCCAAAAACATTCAGTACTTC CASSEEVAKNIQYF
TRBJ1-1 TRBV7-2 16 NA NA TGTGCCAGCAGCCGCAACTCCGTGTCCATGAACACTGAAGCTTTCTTT CASSRNSVSMNTEAFF
TRBJ1-6 TRBV28 17 TRBD1 NA TGTGCCAGCAGTGGCCCAAAACAGGGGACCTATAATTCACCCCTCCACTTT CASSGPKQGTYNSPLHF
TRBJ1-3 TRBV4-3 14 NA once TGCGCCAGCAGCCAAGTAATCTCTACGGGCGCCATATATTTT CASSQVISTGAIYF
TRBJ2-2 TRBV29-1 14 TRBD2 NA TGCAGCGTTTCTGGACTAGCGGGGGCCCGGGAGCTGTTTTTT CSVSGLAGARELFF
TRBJ2-7 TRBV6-1 15 NA NA TGTGCCAGCAGTGAAATAGGGAGGAGCTCCTACGAGCAGTACTTC CASSEIGRSSYEQYF
TRBJ2-7 TRBV2 15 NA NA TGTGCCAGCAGTGAATACGCGGGCCAGGGTCCCGAGCAGTACTTC CASSEYAGQGPEQYF
TRBJ2-5 TRBV2 15 TRBD2 NA TGTGCCAGCAGTGGACTAGCGGGAGAACAAGAGACCCAGTACTTC CASSGLAGEQETQYF
TRBJ1-1 TRBV30 11 NA NA TGTGCCTGTACCAGGAACACTGAAGCTTTCTTT CACTRNTEAFF